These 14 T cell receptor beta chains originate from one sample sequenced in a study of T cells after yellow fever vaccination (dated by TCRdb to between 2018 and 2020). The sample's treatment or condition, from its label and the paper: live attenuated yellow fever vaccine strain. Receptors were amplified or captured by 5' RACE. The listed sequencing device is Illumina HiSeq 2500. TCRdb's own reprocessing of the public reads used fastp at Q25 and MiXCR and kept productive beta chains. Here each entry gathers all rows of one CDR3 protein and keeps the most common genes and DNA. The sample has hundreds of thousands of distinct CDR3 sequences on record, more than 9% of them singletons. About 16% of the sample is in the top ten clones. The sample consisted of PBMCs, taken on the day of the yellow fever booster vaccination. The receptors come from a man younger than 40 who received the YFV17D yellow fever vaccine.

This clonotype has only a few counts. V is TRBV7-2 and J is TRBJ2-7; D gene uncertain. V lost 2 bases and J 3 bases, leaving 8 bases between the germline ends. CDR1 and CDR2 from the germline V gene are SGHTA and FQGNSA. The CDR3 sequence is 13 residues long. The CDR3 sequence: CASSLSRYYEQYF. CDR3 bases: TGTGCCAGCAGCTTATCCCGTTACTACGAGCAGTACTTC.

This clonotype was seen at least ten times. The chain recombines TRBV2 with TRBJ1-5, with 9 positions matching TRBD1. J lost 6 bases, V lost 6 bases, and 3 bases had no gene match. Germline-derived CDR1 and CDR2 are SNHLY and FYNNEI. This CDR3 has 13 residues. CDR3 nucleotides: TGTGCCAGCAGAAGACAGGGGGGTCAGCCCCAGCATTTT. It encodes CASRRQGGQPQHF.

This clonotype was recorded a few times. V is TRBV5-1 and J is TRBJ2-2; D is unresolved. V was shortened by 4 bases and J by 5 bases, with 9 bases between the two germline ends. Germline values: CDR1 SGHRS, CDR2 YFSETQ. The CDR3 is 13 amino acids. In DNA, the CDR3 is TGCGCCAGCAGCCCGAGTAAGACCGGGGAGCTGTTTTTT. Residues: CASSPSKTGELFF. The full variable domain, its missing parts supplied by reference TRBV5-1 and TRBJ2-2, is KAGVTQTPRYLIKTRGQQVTLSCSPISGHRSVSWYQQTPGQGLQFLFEYFSETQRNKGNFPGRFSGRQFSNSRSEMNVSTLELGDSALYLCASSPSKTGELFFGEGSRLTVL.

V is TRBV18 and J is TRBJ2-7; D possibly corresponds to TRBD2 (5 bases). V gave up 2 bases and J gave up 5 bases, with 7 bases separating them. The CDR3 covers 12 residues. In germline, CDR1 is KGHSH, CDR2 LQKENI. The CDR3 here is CASSPGADEQYF. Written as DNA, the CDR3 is TGTGCCAGCTCACCAGGAGCGGACGAGCAGTACTTC.

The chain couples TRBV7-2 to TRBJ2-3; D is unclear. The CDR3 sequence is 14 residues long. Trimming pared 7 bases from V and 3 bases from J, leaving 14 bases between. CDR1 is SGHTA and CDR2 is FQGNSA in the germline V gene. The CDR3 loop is CASNIRVETDTQYF. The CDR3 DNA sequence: TGTGCCAGCAACATAAGAGTGGAAACAGATACGCAGTATTTT. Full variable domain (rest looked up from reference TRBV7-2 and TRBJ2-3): GAGVSQSPSNKVTEKGKDVELRCDPISGHTALYWYRQSLGQGLEFLIYFQGNSAPDKSGLPSDRFSAERTGGSVSTLTIQRTQQEDSAVYLCASNIRVETDTQYFGPGTRLTVL.

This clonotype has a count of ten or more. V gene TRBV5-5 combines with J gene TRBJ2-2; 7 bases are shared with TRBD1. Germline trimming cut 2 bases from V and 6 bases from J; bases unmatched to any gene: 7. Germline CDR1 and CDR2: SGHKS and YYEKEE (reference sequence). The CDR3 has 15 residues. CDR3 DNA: TGTGCCAGCAGCTTAAGACAGGGAGAGGCCGGGGAGCTGTTTTTT. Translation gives CASSLRQGEAGELFF.

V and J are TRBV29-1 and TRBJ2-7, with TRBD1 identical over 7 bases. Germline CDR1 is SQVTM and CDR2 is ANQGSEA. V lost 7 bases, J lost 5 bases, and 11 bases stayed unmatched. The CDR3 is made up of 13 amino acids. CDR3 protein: CSASGTAYHEQYF. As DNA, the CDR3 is TGCAGCGCCTCCGGGACAGCTTACCACGAGCAGTACTTC.

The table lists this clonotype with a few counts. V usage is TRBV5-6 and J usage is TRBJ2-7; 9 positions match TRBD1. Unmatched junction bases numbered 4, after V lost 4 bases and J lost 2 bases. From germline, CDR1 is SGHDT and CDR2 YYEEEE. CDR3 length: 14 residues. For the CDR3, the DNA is TGTGCCAGCAGCCGCCGGGACAGGGCCTACGAGCAGTACTTC. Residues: CASSRRDRAYEQYF.

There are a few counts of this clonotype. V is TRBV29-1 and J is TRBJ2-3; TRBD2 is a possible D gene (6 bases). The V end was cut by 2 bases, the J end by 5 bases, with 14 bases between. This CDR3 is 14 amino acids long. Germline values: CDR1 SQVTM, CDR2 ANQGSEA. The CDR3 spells CSVERAGRGDTQYF. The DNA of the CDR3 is TGCAGCGTTGAAAGGGCAGGGCGGGGAGATACGCAGTATTTT.

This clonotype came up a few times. The DNA of the CDR3 is TGTGCCAGCAGTTACGAGGGACTTGTATCCTACGAGCAGTACTTC. It codes for CASSYEGLVSYEQYF. The chain joins TRBV6-2 or TRBV6-3 to TRBJ2-7; D perhaps matches TRBD2 (6 bases). CDR1 is MNHEY and CDR2 is SVGEGT in the germline V gene. The length of the CDR3 is 15 residues. The germline V and J ends were trimmed by 2 bases and 1 base, with 12 bases remaining between them.

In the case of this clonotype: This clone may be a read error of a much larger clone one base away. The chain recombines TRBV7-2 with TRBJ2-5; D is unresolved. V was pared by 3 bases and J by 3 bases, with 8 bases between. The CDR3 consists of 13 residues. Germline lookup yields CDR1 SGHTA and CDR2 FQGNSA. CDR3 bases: TGTGCCAGCAGCTTTAACAGAAAAGAGACCCAGTACTTC. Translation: CASSFNRKETQYF.

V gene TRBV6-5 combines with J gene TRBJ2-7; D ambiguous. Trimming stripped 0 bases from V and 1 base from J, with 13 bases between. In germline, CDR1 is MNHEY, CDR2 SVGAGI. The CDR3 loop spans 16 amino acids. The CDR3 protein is CASSYSIAERSYEQYF. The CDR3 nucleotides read TGTGCCAGCAGTTACTCTATCGCAGAGCGATCCTACGAGCAGTACTTC.

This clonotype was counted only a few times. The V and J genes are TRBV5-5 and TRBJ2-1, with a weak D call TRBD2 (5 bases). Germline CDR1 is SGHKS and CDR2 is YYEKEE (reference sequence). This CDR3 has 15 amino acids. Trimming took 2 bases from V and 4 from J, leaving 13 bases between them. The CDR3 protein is CASSFNAGLYNEQFF. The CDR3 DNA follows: TGTGCCAGCAGCTTCAACGCGGGCCTATACAATGAGCAGTTCTTC.

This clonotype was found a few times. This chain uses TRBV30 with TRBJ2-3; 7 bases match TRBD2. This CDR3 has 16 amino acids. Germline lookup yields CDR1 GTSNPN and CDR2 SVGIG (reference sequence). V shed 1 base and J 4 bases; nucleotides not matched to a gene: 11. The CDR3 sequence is CAWSDFPGGEPDTQYF. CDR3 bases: TGTGCCTGGAGTGATTTTCCGGGAGGTGAGCCAGATACGCAGTATTTT.